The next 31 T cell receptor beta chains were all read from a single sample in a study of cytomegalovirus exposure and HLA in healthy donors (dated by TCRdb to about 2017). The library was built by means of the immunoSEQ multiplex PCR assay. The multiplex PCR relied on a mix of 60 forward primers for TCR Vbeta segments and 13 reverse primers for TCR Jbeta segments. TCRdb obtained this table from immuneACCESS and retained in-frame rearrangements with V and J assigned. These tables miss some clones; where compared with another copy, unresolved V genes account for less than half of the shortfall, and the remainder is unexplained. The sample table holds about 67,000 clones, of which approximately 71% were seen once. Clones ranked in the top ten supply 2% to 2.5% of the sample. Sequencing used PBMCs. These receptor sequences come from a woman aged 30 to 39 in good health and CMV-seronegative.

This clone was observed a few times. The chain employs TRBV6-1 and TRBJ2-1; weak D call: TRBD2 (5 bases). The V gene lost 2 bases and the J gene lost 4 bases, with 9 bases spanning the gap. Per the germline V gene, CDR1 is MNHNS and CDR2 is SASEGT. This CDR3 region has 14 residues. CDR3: CASSEWRVYNEQFF. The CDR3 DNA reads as TGTGCCAGCAGTGAATGGCGGGTGTACAATGAGCAGTTCTTC.

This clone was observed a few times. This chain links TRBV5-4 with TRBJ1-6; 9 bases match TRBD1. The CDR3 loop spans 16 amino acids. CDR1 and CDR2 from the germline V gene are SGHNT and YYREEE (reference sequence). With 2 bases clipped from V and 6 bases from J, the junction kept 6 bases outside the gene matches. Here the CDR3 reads CASSFGTGNSNSPLHF. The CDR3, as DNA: TGTGCCAGCAGCTTTGGGACAGGGAACTCTAATTCACCCCTCCACTTT. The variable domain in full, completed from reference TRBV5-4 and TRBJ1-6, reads ETGVTQSPTHLIKTRGQQVTLRCSSQSGHNTVSWYQQALGQGPQFIFQYYREEENGRGNFPPRFSGLQFPNYSSELNVNALELDDSALYLCASSFGTGNSNSPLHFGNGTRLTVT.

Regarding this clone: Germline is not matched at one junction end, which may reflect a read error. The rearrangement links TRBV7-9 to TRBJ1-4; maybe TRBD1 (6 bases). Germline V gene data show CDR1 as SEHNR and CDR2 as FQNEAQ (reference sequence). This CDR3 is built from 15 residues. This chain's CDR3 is CSSSLGRQVNEKLFF. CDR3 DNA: TGTTCCAGCAGCTTAGGCCGACAGGTTAATGAAAAACTGTTTTTT.

CDR3 coding DNA: TGTGCCAGCAGCGTGGGGGGGACTAACACTGAAGCTTTCTTT. It yields the protein CASSVGGTNTEAFF. The chain employs TRBV9 and TRBJ1-1, with D possibly matching TRBD1 (5 bases). This CDR3 comprises 14 residues. CDR1 and CDR2 from the germline V gene are SGDLS and YYNGEE. The V end was cut by 2 bases, the J end by 2 bases, with 10 bases between.

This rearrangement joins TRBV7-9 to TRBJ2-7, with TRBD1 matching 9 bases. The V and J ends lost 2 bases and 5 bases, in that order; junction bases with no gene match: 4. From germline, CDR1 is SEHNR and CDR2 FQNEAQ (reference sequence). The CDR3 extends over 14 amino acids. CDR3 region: CASSLRDRAHEQYF. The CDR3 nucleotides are TGTGCCAGCAGCTTACGGGACAGGGCCCACGAGCAGTACTTC.

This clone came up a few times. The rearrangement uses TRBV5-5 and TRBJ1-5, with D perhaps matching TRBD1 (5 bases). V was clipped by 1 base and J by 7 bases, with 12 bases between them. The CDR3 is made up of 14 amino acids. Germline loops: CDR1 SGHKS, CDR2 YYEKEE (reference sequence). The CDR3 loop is CASSLNGRGQPQHF. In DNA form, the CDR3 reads TGTGCCAGCAGCTTGAACGGGCGGGGGCAGCCCCAGCATTTT.

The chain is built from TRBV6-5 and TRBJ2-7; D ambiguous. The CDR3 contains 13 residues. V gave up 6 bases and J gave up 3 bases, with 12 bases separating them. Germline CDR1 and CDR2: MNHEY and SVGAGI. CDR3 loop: CASSSSENYEQYF. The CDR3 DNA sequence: TGTGCCAGCAGCTCCTCTGAGAACTACGAGCAGTACTTC.

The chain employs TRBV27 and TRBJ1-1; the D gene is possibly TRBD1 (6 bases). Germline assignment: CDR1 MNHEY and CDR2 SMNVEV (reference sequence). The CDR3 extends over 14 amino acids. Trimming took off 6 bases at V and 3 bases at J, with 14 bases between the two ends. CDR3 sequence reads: CASRTGLRDTEAFF. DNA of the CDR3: TGTGCCAGCAGAACAGGGTTGAGGGACACTGAAGCTTTCTTT.

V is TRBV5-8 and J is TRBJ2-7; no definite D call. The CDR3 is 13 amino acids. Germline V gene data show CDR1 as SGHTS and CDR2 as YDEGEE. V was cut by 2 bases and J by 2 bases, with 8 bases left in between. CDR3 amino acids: CASSFQVPYEQYF. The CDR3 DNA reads TGTGCCAGCAGCTTCCAGGTACCCTACGAGCAGTACTTC.

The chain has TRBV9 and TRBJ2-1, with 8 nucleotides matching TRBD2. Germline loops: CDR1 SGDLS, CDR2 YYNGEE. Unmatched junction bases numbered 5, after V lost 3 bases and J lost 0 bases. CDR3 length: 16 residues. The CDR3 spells CASSAYSGVSYNEQFF. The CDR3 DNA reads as TGTGCCAGCAGCGCCTATAGCGGGGTCTCCTACAATGAGCAGTTCTTC.

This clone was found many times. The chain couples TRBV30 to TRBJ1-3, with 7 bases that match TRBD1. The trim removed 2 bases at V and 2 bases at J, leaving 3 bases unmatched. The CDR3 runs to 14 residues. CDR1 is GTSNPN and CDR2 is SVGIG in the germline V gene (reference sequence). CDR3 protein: CAWSPGQTGNTIYF. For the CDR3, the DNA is TGTGCCTGGAGTCCGGGACAGACTGGAAACACCATATATTTT.

The CDR3: CASSRRGGPSTDTQYF. The CDR3 DNA follows: TGTGCCAGCAGTCGGCGGGGGGGGCCCAGCACAGATACGCAGTATTTT. This chain joins TRBV2 and TRBJ2-3; 9 positions match TRBD2. Germline lookup yields CDR1 SNHLY and CDR2 FYNNEI. The length of the CDR3 is 16 residues. The V gene end was trimmed by 5 bases and the J gene end by 0 bases; junction bases not matched to a gene: 6. Supplemented by reference TRBV2 and TRBJ2-3, the full variable domain reads EPEVTQTPSHQVTQMGQEVILRCVPISNHLYFYWYRQILGQKVEFLVSFYNNEISEKSEIFDDQFSVERPDGSNFTLKIRSTKLEDSAMYFCASSRRGGPSTDTQYFGPGTRLTVL.

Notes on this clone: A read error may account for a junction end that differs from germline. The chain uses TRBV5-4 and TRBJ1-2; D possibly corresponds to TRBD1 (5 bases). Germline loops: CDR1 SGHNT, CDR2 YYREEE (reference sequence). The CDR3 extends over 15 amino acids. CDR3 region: CASSQDLGRQGGYTF. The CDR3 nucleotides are TGCGCCAGCAGCCAAGATCTCGGGCGGCAGGGTGGCTACACCTTC. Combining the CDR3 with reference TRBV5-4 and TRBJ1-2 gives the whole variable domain ETGVTQSPTHLIKTRGQQVTLRCSSQSGHNTVSWYQQALGQGPQFIFQYYREEENGRGNFPPRFSGLQFPNYSSELNVNALELDDSALYLCASSQDLGRQGGYTFGSGTRLTVV.

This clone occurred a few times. The CDR3 DNA sequence: TGTGCCAGCAGCTTAGCGGGGGGAGCGGGTCAGCCCCAGCATTTT. Translating gives CASSLAGGAGQPQHF. This rearrangement joins TRBV7-2 to TRBJ1-5; D may be TRBD1 (5 bases). Germline loops: CDR1 SGHTA, CDR2 FQGNSA. The CDR3 has 15 residues. V was shortened by 0 bases and J by 6 bases, with 12 bases between the two germline ends.

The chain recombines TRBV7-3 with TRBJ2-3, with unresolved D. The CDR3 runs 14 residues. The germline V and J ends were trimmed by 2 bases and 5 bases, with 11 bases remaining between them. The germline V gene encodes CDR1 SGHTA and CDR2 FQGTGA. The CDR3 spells CASSLGLVGDTQYF. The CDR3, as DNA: TGTGCCAGCAGCTTAGGGCTCGTAGGAGATACGCAGTATTTT.

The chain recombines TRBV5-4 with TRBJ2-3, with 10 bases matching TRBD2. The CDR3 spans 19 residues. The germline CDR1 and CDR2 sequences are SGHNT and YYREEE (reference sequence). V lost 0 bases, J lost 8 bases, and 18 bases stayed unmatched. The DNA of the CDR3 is TGTGCCAGCAGCTTGGACGGACTAGCGGAGGGAGGGGGTTTTGTTACGCAGTATTTT. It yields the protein CASSLDGLAEGGGFVTQYF.

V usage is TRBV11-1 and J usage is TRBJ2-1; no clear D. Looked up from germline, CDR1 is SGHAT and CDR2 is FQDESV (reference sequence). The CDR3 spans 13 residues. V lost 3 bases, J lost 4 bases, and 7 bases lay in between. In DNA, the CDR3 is TGTGCCAGCAGCTTTTTAGTTTACAATGAGCAGTTCTTC. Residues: CASSFLVYNEQFF.

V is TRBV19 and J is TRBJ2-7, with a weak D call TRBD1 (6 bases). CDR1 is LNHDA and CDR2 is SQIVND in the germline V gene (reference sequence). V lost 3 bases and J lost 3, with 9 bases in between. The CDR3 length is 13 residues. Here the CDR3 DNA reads TGTGCCAGTAGTATGGTACAGGGCTACGAGCAGTACTTC. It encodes CASSMVQGYEQYF.

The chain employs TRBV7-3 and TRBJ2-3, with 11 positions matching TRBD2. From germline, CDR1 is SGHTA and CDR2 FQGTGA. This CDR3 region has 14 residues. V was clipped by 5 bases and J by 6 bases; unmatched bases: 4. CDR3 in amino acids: CASSIAGGPDTQYF. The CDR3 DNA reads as TGTGCCAGCAGCATAGCGGGGGGGCCGGATACGCAGTATTTT. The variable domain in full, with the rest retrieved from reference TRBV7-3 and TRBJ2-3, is GAGVSQTPSNKVTEKGKYVELRCDPISGHTALYWYRQSLGQGPEFLIYFQGTGAADDSGLPNDRFFAVRPEGSVSTLKIQRTERGDSAVYLCASSIAGGPDTQYFGPGTRLTVL.

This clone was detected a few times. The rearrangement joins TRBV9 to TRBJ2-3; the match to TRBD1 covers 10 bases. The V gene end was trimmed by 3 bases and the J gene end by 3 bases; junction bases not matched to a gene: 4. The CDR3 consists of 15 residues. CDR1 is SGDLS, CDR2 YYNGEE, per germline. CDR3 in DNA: TGTGCCAGCAGCGCCAGACAGGGGGCTACAGATACGCAGTATTTT. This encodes CASSARQGATDTQYF.

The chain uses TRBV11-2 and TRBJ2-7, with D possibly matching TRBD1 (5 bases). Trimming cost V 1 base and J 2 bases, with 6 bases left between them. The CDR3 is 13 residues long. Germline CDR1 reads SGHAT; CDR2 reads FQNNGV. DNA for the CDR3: TGTGCCAGCAGCTTAGCAGGGACCTACGAGCAGTACTTC. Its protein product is CASSLAGTYEQYF.

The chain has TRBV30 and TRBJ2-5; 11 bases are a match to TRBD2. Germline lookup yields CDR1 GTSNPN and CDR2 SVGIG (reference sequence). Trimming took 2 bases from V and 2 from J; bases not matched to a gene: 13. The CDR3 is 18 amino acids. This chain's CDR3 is CAWSLEELAGERQETQYF. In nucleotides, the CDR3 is TGTGCCTGGAGTCTCGAGGAACTAGCGGGGGAAAGACAAGAGACCCAGTACTTC.

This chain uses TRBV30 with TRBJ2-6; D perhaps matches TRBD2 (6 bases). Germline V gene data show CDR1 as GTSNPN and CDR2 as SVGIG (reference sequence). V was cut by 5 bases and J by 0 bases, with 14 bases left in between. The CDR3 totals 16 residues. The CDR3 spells CAWAGTSLSGANVLTF. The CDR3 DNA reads TGTGCCTGGGCCGGGACTTCCCTCTCTGGGGCCAACGTCCTGACTTTC.

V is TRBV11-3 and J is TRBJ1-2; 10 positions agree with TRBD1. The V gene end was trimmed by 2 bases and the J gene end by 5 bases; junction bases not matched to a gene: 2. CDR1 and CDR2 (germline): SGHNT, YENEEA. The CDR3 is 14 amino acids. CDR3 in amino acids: CASSLQGQGYGYTF. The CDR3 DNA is TGTGCCAGCAGCTTACAGGGACAGGGGTATGGCTACACCTTC.

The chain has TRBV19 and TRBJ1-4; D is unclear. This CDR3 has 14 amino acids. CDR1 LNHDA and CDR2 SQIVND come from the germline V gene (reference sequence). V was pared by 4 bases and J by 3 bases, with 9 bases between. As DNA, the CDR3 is TGTGCCAGTAGTAGCGGGTGGGCTAATGAAAAACTGTTTTTT. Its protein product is CASSSGWANEKLFF.

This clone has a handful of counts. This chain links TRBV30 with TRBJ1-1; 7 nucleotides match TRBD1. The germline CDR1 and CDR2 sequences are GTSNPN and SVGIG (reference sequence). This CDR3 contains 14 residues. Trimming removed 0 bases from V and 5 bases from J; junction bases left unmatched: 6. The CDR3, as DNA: TGTGCCTGGAGTGTTGCGAGGACAGGTACTGAAGCTTTCTTT. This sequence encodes CAWSVARTGTEAFF.

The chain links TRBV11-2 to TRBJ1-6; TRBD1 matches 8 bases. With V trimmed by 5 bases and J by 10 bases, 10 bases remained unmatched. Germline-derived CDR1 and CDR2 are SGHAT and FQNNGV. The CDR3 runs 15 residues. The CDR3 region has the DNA TGTGCCAGCAGCCGCGGACAGGGAAGAGGATCACCCCTCCACTTT. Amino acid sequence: CASSRGQGRGSPLHF. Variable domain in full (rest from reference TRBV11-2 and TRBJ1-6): EAGVAQSPRYKIIEKRQSVAFWCNPISGHATLYWYQQILGQGPKLLIQFQNNGVVDDSQLPKDRFSAERLKGVDSTLKIQPAKLEDSAVYLCASSRGQGRGSPLHFGNGTRLTVT.

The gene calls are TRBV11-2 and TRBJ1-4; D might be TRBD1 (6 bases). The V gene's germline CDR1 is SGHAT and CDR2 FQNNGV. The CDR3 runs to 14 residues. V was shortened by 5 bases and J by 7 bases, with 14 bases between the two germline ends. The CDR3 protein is CASSRTAVSEKLFF. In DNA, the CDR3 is TGTGCCAGCAGCCGGACAGCGGTTAGTGAAAAACTGTTTTTT. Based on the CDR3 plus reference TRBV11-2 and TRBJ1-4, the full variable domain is EAGVAQSPRYKIIEKRQSVAFWCNPISGHATLYWYQQILGQGPKLLIQFQNNGVVDDSQLPKDRFSAERLKGVDSTLKIQPAKLEDSAVYLCASSRTAVSEKLFFGSGTQLSVL.

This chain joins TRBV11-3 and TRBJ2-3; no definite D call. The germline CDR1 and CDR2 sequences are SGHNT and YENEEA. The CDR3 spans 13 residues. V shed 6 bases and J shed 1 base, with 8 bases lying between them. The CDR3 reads CASRELRTDTQYF. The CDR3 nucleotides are TGTGCCAGCAGGGAGCTTCGCACAGATACGCAGTATTTT. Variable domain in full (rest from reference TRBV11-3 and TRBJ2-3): EAGVVQSPRYKIIEKKQPVAFWCNPISGHNTLYWYLQNLGQGPELLIRYENEEAVDDSQLPKDRFSAERLKGVDSTLKIQPAELGDSAVYLCASRELRTDTQYFGPGTRLTVL.

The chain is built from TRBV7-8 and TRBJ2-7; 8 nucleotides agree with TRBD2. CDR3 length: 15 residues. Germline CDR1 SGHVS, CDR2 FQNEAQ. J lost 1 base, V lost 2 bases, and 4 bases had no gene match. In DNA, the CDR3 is TGTGCCAGCAGCTTATCCGGGGGGGCGTCCTACGAGCAGTACTTC. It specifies CASSLSGGASYEQYF.

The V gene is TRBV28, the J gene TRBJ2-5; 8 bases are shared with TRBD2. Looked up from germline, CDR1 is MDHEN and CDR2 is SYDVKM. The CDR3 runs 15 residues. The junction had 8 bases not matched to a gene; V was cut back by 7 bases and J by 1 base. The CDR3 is CASKRGRTFQETQYF. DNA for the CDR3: TGTGCCAGCAAGCGGGGGCGAACTTTCCAAGAGACCCAGTACTTC.